This T cell receptor beta chain was sequenced in a study of cytomegalovirus exposure and HLA in healthy donors. On the study more broadly: Falling in the Caucasian-associated ancestry cluster were about 83% of approximately 410 genotyped donors. Overall study findings and caveats: Despite most TCR sequences being rare, some public TCRs occurred in many donors.

Points on this clone: No antigen is known for it.

V lost 3 bases and J lost 3; bases outside the gene matches: 11. Germline lookup yields CDR1 MNHEY and CDR2 SMNVEV (reference sequence). CDR3 size: 17 residues. A multiplex PCR was run with 60 Vbeta primers and 13 Jbeta primers. Using immunoSEQ multiplex PCR, the repertoire was profiled, and TCRdb retains in-frame clones only, with some absent. The sample consists of under 200,000 clones, under 90% of them appearing once. The specimen was PBMCs. The rearrangement uses TRBV27 and TRBJ2-7; 10 bases map to TRBD1. This receptor was taken from a man younger than 30 in good health and CMV-seronegative. The chain's CDR3 is CASSLGRGQGRVYEQYF. In DNA, the CDR3 is TGTGCCAGCAGTTTGGGGCGGGGACAGGGGCGAGTCTACGAGCAGTACTTC.